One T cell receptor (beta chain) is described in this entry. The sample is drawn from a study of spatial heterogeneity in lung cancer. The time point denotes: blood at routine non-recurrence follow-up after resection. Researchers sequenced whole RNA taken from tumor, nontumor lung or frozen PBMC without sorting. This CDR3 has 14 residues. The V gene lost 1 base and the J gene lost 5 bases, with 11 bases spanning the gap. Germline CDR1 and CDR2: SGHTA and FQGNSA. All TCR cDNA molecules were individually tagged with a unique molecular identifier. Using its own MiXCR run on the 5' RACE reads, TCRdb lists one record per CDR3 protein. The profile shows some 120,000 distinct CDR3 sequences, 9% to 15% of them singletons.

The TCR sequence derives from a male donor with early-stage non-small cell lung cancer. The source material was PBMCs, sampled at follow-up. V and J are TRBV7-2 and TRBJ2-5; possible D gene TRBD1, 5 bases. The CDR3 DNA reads TGTGCCAGCAGCTTAGTAGGGGCGCGTGAGACCCAGTACTTC. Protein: CASSLVGARETQYF.